This T cell receptor beta chain appears in the sequencing data of a study of T cells in Graves' hyperthyroidism and ophthalmopathy. Patients having uncontrolled infection, another autoimmune disease, pregnancy or lactation were not included. Each diagnosis drew on symptoms, thyroxine, TRAb, thyroid ultrasound and orbital computed tomography findings. This sample holds PBMCs from about 10 ml fresh peripheral blood. With respect to this clonotype: Its cognate antigen is unknown.

General study findings and limits: Blood held most thyroid clonotypes expanded above 0.001 frequency.

Amplification of TCR beta CDR3 regions was performed using RNA transcripts as template. RT-PCR in the first round (using the HTBI primer set) targeted the TCR CDR3. TCRdb analysed the multiplex PCR reads with MiXCR anew, one entry per CDR3 protein. The data contain 200,000 to 300,000 distinct CDR3 sequences, roughly 22% of them singletons. This clonotype was obtained from a woman in her 40s with Graves' ophthalmopathy. Source material: blood.

The CDR3 sequence: CASSDRGTDTQYF. For the CDR3, the DNA is TGTGCCAGCAGTGACCGAGGCACAGATACGCAGTATTTT. This chain joins TRBV6-4 and TRBJ2-3; D is uncertain. Germline V gives CDR1 MRHNA, CDR2 SNTAGT. The CDR3 spans 13 residues. V lost 2 bases to trimming and J lost 1 base, with 4 bases between them.